These 22 T cell receptor beta chains were all obtained from the same sample, sequenced in a study of Graves' ophthalmopathy and Graves' hyperthyroidism. TCR beta CDR3 amplification used RNA transcripts. HTBI-primed first-round RT-PCR preceded second-round multiplex PCR. Via MiXCR, TCRdb re-called the multiplex PCR reads, giving one row per CDR3 protein. The table lists around 1,200,000 distinct CDR3 sequences, less than 45% of them singletons. The sequenced sample was peripheral blood or thyroid tissue (not recorded which). The receptors were sampled from an adult man with Graves' hyperthyroidism.

V usage is TRBV10-3 and J usage is TRBJ1-6; TRBD1 might be the D (6 bases). The CDR3 extends over 13 amino acids. Trimming stripped 0 bases from V and 11 bases from J, with 8 bases between. Germline CDR1 ENHRY, CDR2 SYGVKD. Written as DNA, the CDR3 is TGTGCCATCAGTGAGTCGGACAGAACACCCCTCCACTTT. Protein product: CAISESDRTPLHF.

The V gene is TRBV10-2, the J gene TRBJ1-1; D gene ambiguous. The CDR3 length is 13 residues. The V gene's germline CDR1 is WSHSY and CDR2 SAAADI. Trimming shortened V by 4 bases and J by 7 bases, and 13 bases separated the two germline ends. For the CDR3, the DNA is TGCGCCAGCAGTGGTACCCCCGGCGATGAAGCTTTCTTT. It specifies CASSGTPGDEAFF.

The V gene is TRBV5-1, the J gene TRBJ1-6; 9 positions match TRBD1. V shed 4 bases, J shed 11 bases, and the junction held 7 bases outside the gene matches. Germline assignment: CDR1 SGHRS and CDR2 YFSETQ. This CDR3 spans 14 amino acids. The CDR3 bases are TGCGCCAGCAGCGCTTCACAGGGGGCCACACCCCTCCACTTT. Translating gives CASSASQGATPLHF.

A few counts support this clonotype. The chain recombines TRBV28 with TRBJ2-5, with D possibly matching TRBD2 (7 bases). The CDR3 has 15 amino acids. The ends were cut back, 2 bases at V and 0 bases at J, with 10 bases in the middle. Per the germline V gene, CDR1 is MDHEN and CDR2 is SYDVKM. The CDR3: CASSLAGADQETQYF. The CDR3 DNA reads as TGTGCCAGCAGTTTAGCGGGGGCCGACCAAGAGACCCAGTACTTC.

This clonotype showed up many times. The gene calls are TRBV7-2 and TRBJ2-5; 9 positions match TRBD1. J lost 2 bases, V lost 5 bases, and 15 bases had no gene match. This CDR3 is 18 amino acids long. CDR1 and CDR2 (germline): SGHTA, FQGNSA. The CDR3 DNA reads TGTGCCAGCAGCCCCGCTCCATCGCGACAGGGGGTACAAGAGACCCAGTACTTC. Encoded protein: CASSPAPSRQGVQETQYF.

This clonotype has only a few counts. The V and J genes are TRBV29-1 and TRBJ2-7; TRBD2 agrees at 12 bases. CDR3 length: 14 residues. Germline V CDR1 and CDR2: SQVTM, ANQGSEA. V lost 4 bases and J lost 7; bases outside the gene matches: 8. This CDR3 is CSVGASGRAMEQYF. CDR3 DNA sequence: TGCAGCGTTGGGGCTAGCGGGAGGGCCATGGAGCAGTACTTC.

At least ten counts were recorded for this clonotype. The chain uses TRBV6-5 and TRBJ1-6; TRBD1 is a possible D gene (5 bases). V was trimmed by 6 bases and J by 7 bases, leaving 22 bases between them. The CDR3 is 17 amino acids. From germline, CDR1 is MNHEY and CDR2 SVGAGI. The CDR3: CASSHLSAGQGNSPLHF. CDR3 DNA: TGTGCCAGCAGCCACTTATCGGCGGGGCAGGGAAATTCACCCCTCCACTTT.

This clonotype was picked up many times. The germline gene is not matched at one end of the junction; a read error may be the cause. The V and J genes are TRBV5-1 and TRBJ2-2, with 10 bases matching TRBD2. This CDR3 has 16 residues. The germline CDR1 and CDR2 sequences are SGHRS and YFSETQ. The CDR3 DNA follows: TGTGCCAGCAGCTTAGGACTAGCGGTGAACACCGGGGAGCTGTTTTTT. It is translated as CASSLGLAVNTGELFF.

This clonotype was seen ten or more times. This chain uses TRBV7-2 with TRBJ2-7, with 7 bases fitting TRBD2. Germline-derived CDR1 and CDR2 are SGHTA and FQGNSA. The CDR3 runs 16 residues. V was clipped by 5 bases and J by 3 bases; unmatched bases: 13. This CDR3 reads CASSLRPAGAVYEQYF. The CDR3 nucleotides read TGTGCCAGCAGCCTCCGTCCGGCGGGAGCTGTCTACGAGCAGTACTTC. Full variable domain (remainder filled in from reference TRBV7-2 and TRBJ2-7): GAGVSQSPSNKVTEKGKDVELRCDPISGHTALYWYRQSLGQGLEFLIYFQGNSAPDKSGLPSDRFSAERTGGSVSTLTIQRTQQEDSAVYLCASSLRPAGAVYEQYFGPGTRLTVT.

This chain links TRBV7-9 with TRBJ2-7; TRBD1 is a possible D gene (5 bases). Per the germline V gene, CDR1 is SEHNR and CDR2 is FQNEAQ (reference sequence). Trimming took 8 bases from V and 5 from J, leaving 7 bases between them. The CDR3 consists of 10 residues. The CDR3 reads CASWGDEQYF. The CDR3 DNA reads as TGTGCCAGCTGGGGCGACGAGCAGTACTTC.

This clonotype was detected only once. This chain uses TRBV7-8 with TRBJ1-5; D is uncertain. The germline gives CDR1 SGHVS, CDR2 FQNEAQ. The V and J ends lost 1 base and 0 bases respectively, with 10 bases between them. This CDR3 region has 16 residues. For the CDR3, the DNA is TGTGCCAGCAGCTTAGAAGGATTTTATAGCAATCAGCCCCAGCATTTT. Translation gives CASSLEGFYSNQPQHF.

This clonotype was recorded many times. The DNA for the CDR3 is TGTGCCAGCAGCTTGGGTCGGCTGTGGCCCCAGCATTTT. It codes for CASSLGRLWPQHF. The V gene is TRBV5-6, the J gene TRBJ1-5, with unresolved D. Trimming removed 0 bases at V and 9 bases at J, with 10 bases between. Germline values: CDR1 SGHDT, CDR2 YYEEEE. This CDR3 contains 13 residues.

This clonotype was detected ten times or more. V is TRBV9 and J is TRBJ2-2, with D unclear. V was trimmed by 0 bases and J by 0 bases, leaving 6 bases between them. The CDR3 totals 15 residues. Germline CDR1 is SGDLS and CDR2 is YYNGEE. The CDR3: CASSVGDANTGELFF. The CDR3 nucleotides are TGTGCCAGCAGCGTAGGAGACGCGAACACCGGGGAGCTGTTTTTT.

This clonotype was observed a handful of times. The rearrangement links TRBV6-2 or TRBV6-3 to TRBJ2-7, with TRBD1 identical over 7 bases. CDR1 is MNHEY and CDR2 is SVGEGT in the germline V gene. This CDR3 is 15 amino acids long. V was pared by 5 bases and J by 3 bases, with 10 bases of the junction left unmatched. The chain's CDR3 is CASSPLGQINYEQYF. For the CDR3, the DNA is TGTGCCAGCAGTCCCCTGGGACAGATAAACTACGAGCAGTACTTC.

As concerns this clonotype: With a much larger clone just one base away, this may be a read error. Since no conserved phenylalanine or tryptophan closes the CDR3, a read error is the likely cause. This chain uses TRBV2 with TRBJ2-7, with D perhaps TRBD1 (6 bases). CDR3 length equals 14 residues. Per germline, CDR1 SNHLY and CDR2 FYNNEI. Trimming cost V 5 bases and J 3 bases, with 14 bases left between them. The chain's CDR3 is CASSWRQAVYEQYL. The CDR3 DNA sequence: TGTGCCAGCAGTTGGCGACAGGCCGTCTACGAGCAGTACCTC.

V and J are TRBV13 and TRBJ1-2; TRBD1 might be the D (6 bases). Germline CDR1 and CDR2: PRHDT and FYEKMQ (reference sequence). Trimming removed 10 bases at V and 3 bases at J, with 18 bases between. This CDR3 has 14 amino acids. CDR3 amino acids: CATKKGGGHYGYTF. The CDR3 DNA is TGTGCCACCAAGAAGGGGGGGGGACACTATGGCTACACCTTC. Together with reference TRBV13 and TRBJ1-2, the CDR3 gives the full variable domain: AAGVIQSPRHLIKEKRETATLKCYPIPRHDTVYWYQQGPGQDPQFLISFYEKMQSDKGSIPDRFSAQQFSDYHSELNMSSLELGDSALYFCATKKGGGHYGYTFGSGTRLTVV.

The chain employs TRBV20-1 and TRBJ1-5; D not certain. From germline, CDR1 is DFQATT and CDR2 SNEGSKA (reference sequence). This CDR3 comprises 14 residues. V lost 3 bases and J 0 bases, leaving 9 bases between the germline ends. In nucleotides, the CDR3 is TGCAGTGCTAGCGTCGGGGATAGCAATCAGCCCCAGCATTTT. It is translated as CSASVGDSNQPQHF.

The J gene is TRBJ2-5, the V gene TRBV29-1; tentatively, D is TRBD1 (6 bases). The CDR3 length is 13 residues. V lost 4 bases to trimming and J lost 11 bases, with 20 bases between them. CDR1 and CDR2 (germline): SQVTM, ANQGSEA. CDR3 protein: CSVVRNTGTPQYF. CDR3 nucleotide sequence: TGCAGCGTTGTGCGGAACACCGGGACACCACAGTACTTC.

This clonotype was observed at least ten times. J is TRBJ2-6 and V is TRBV29-1; 8 nucleotides align to TRBD1. The CDR3 length is 14 residues. Looked up from germline, CDR1 is SQVTM and CDR2 is ANQGSEA. Losses at the gene ends were 6 bases for V and 4 bases for J; bases not matched to a gene: 5. In DNA form, the CDR3 reads TGCAGCGTGAAACAGGGGGTGGGGGCCAACGTCCTGACTTTC. This codes for CSVKQGVGANVLTF.

In its sample, this clonotype was seen many times. The V call is TRBV25-1, the J call TRBJ2-7; no clear D. The CDR3 covers 13 residues. Between the trimmed V and J ends, which lost 4 bases and 3 bases, there was a span of 10 bases. Germline V gene data show CDR1 as MGHDK and CDR2 as SYGVNS. CDR3 DNA: TGTGCCAGCAGTGGGCCCCTGGGCTACGAGCAGTACTTC. Amino acids: CASSGPLGYEQYF.

A remark on this clonotype: This sequence may be a read error, since a much larger clone differs from it by one base. The chain recombines TRBV2 with TRBJ1-2; no clear D gene. This CDR3 contains 12 residues. With 0 bases removed from V and 3 bases from J, the gap between germline ends came to 2 bases. The germline gives CDR1 SNHLY, CDR2 FYNNEI. The CDR3 nucleotides are TGTGCCAGCAGTGAAGCGGACTATGGCTACACCTTC. Its translation: CASSEADYGYTF.

The table lists this clonotype with many counts. V and J are TRBV7-9 and TRBJ1-5, with unresolved D. The germline gives CDR1 SEHNR, CDR2 FQNEAQ (reference sequence). This CDR3 has 16 residues. Deletions cut 1 base from V and 2 bases from J, with 12 bases between. The CDR3 DNA follows: TGTGCCAGCAGCTTAGGCGGCCAGGAGGGCAATCAGCCCCAGCATTTT. Its translation: CASSLGGQEGNQPQHF.